What follows are 32 T cell receptor beta chains derived from one specimen sequenced in a study of T cells in Graves' hyperthyroidism and ophthalmopathy. RNA transcripts yielded amplified TCR beta CDR3 regions. During a first-round RT-PCR of the TCR CDR3, the HTBI primer set was used. TCRdb re-derived calls from the multiplex PCR reads in MiXCR, one entry per CDR3 protein. The sample lists about 590,000 distinct CDR3 sequences; 15% to 18% were seen once. Sequenced input: blood. Receptor source: a woman aged 30 to 39 with Graves' hyperthyroidism.

The chain joins TRBV27 to TRBJ2-1, with 14 bases aligning to TRBD2. CDR1 is MNHEY and CDR2 is SMNVEV in the germline V gene (reference sequence). CDR3 length equals 16 residues. Germline trimming cut 6 bases from V and 6 bases from J; bases unmatched to any gene: 7. This CDR3 is CASSPKGLAGVNEQFF. The CDR3 bases are TGTGCCAGCAGCCCAAAGGGACTAGCGGGAGTCAATGAGCAGTTCTTC.

This clonotype has at least ten counts. V gene TRBV11-2 combines with J gene TRBJ2-1; 7 nucleotides line up with TRBD2. Germline values: CDR1 SGHAT, CDR2 FQNNGV. The V segment lost 3 bases and the J segment 2 bases; nucleotides outside the gene matches: 4. The CDR3 spans 15 residues. The CDR3 is CASSFAGVPYNEQFF. The CDR3 DNA reads TGTGCCAGCAGCTTCGCGGGAGTACCCTACAATGAGCAGTTCTTC. Looking up the rest from reference TRBV11-2 and TRBJ2-1 gives the full variable domain: EAGVAQSPRYKIIEKRQSVAFWCNPISGHATLYWYQQILGQGPKLLIQFQNNGVVDDSQLPKDRFSAERLKGVDSTLKIQPAKLEDSAVYLCASSFAGVPYNEQFFGPGTRLTVL.

This clonotype was found a few times. The chain uses TRBV6-1 and TRBJ1-1; tentative D call: TRBD1 (5 bases). V was clipped by 5 bases and J by 1 base, with 11 bases between them. The CDR3 is made up of 14 amino acids. Germline V gene sequence: CDR1 MNHNS, CDR2 SASEGT. CDR3 protein: CASSHSRENTEAFF. CDR3 DNA sequence: TGTGCCAGCAGTCACTCCAGGGAGAACACTGAAGCTTTCTTT.

This clonotype was recorded a few times. CDR3 DNA: TGTGCCATCAGGGGGACAGGGGATTCACCCCTCCACTTT. Translating gives CAIRGTGDSPLHF. The chain joins TRBV10-3 to TRBJ1-6; TRBD1 agrees at 10 bases. Germline CDR1 is ENHRY and CDR2 is SYGVKD. V lost 6 bases to trimming and J lost 8 bases; unmatched junction nucleotides: 1. The CDR3 is made up of 13 amino acids.

This clonotype has only a few counts. The V call is TRBV9, the J call TRBJ2-2; D not certain. CDR1 is SGDLS and CDR2 is YYNGEE in the germline V gene. V lost 0 bases and J 4 bases, leaving 10 bases between the germline ends. The CDR3 is 15 residues long. The CDR3 region is CASSVDPPGTGELFF. DNA of the CDR3: TGTGCCAGCAGCGTAGACCCCCCGGGCACCGGGGAGCTGTTTTTT. Full variable domain (rest looked up from reference TRBV9 and TRBJ2-2): DSGVTQTPKHLITATGQRVTLRCSPRSGDLSVYWYQQSLDQGLQFLIQYYNGEERAKGNILERFSAQQFPDLHSELNLSSLELGDSALYFCASSVDPPGTGELFFGEGSRLTVL.

This clonotype came up many times. J is TRBJ2-5 and V is TRBV20-1, with TRBD2 identical over 13 bases. The CDR3 contains 17 residues. Trimming took 1 base from V and 5 from J; bases not matched to a gene: 10. Looked up from germline, CDR1 is DFQATT and CDR2 is SNEGSKA (reference sequence). The CDR3: CSARAGTGLAGSETQYF. The CDR3 nucleotides read TGCAGTGCTAGAGCAGGAACGGGACTAGCGGGATCGGAGACCCAGTACTTC.

This clonotype was seen repeatedly, ten times or more. V gene TRBV9 combines with J gene TRBJ2-7; D might be TRBD1 or TRBD2, each matching 5 bases. The CDR3 is 15 amino acids. Between the trimmed V and J ends, which lost 3 bases and 0 bases, there was a span of 13 bases. Germline CDR1 reads SGDLS; CDR2 reads YYNGEE. CDR3 DNA: TGTGCCAGCAGCGCCGGGACGGACTTCTCCTACGAGCAGTACTTC. Translation: CASSAGTDFSYEQYF.

The rearrangement links TRBV7-9 to TRBJ2-7; D call uncertain. CDR1 is SEHNR and CDR2 is FQNEAQ in the germline V gene (reference sequence). V dropped 4 bases and J dropped 2 bases, with 12 bases sitting between them. This CDR3 is 14 amino acids long. CDR3 DNA sequence: TGTGCCAGCAGCTCCGGCGCGGCGACCTACGAGCAGTACTTC. Residues: CASSSGAATYEQYF.

This clonotype occurred a few times. The gene calls are TRBV2 and TRBJ1-2; the D is unclear. CDR1 is SNHLY and CDR2 is FYNNEI in the germline V gene. The CDR3 contains 14 residues. V was pared by 5 bases and J by 2 bases, with 12 bases between. CDR3 sequence (DNA): TGTGCCAGCAGTATCCTTTTAGCAAACTATGGCTACACCTTC. Translated: CASSILLANYGYTF.

This clonotype was recorded at least ten times. The V call is TRBV28, the J call TRBJ2-2; D perhaps matches TRBD1 (6 bases). This CDR3 contains 15 residues. CDR1 and CDR2 from the germline V gene are MDHEN and SYDVKM. V shed 3 bases and J shed 0 bases, with 8 bases lying between them. CDR3 in DNA: TGTGCCAGCAGTTTGACAGGCGCGAACACCGGGGAGCTGTTTTTT. Its protein is CASSLTGANTGELFF. The variable domain in full, with the rest retrieved from reference TRBV28 and TRBJ2-2, is DVKVTQSSRYLVKRTGEKVFLECVQDMDHENMFWYRQDPGLGLRLIYFSYDVKMKEKGDIPEGYSVSREKKERFSLILESASTNQTSMYLCASSLTGANTGELFFGEGSRLTVL.

There are many counts of this clonotype. The rearrangement uses TRBV6-1 and TRBJ2-1, with TRBD2 matching 7 bases. The length of the CDR3 is 14 residues. From germline, CDR1 is MNHNS and CDR2 SASEGT. J lost 6 bases, V lost 5 bases, and 7 bases had no gene match. CDR3 coding DNA: TGTGCCAGCAGTTTAAGCGGGATGGGCAATGAGCAGTTCTTC. It translates to CASSLSGMGNEQFF.

The chain employs TRBV25-1 and TRBJ2-7; TRBD1 is a possible D gene (6 bases). Trimming cost V 6 bases and J 3 bases, with 12 bases left between them. This CDR3 is 13 amino acids long. Per germline, CDR1 MGHDK and CDR2 SYGVNS. CDR3 sequence reads: CASRRQEYYEQYF. CDR3 DNA: TGTGCCAGCAGGAGACAGGAGTACTACGAGCAGTACTTC.

In its sample, this clonotype was seen many times. The chain recombines TRBV7-9 with TRBJ1-1; D uncertain. CDR1 and CDR2 from the germline V gene are SEHNR and FQNEAQ (reference sequence). V lost 0 bases and J lost 5, with 10 bases in between. The CDR3 is 14 residues long. The CDR3, as DNA: TGTGCCAGCAGCTTAGCGGACTCTGGAACTGAAGCTTTCTTT. Amino acid sequence: CASSLADSGTEAFF. Full variable domain (outside the CDR3, taken from reference TRBV7-9 and TRBJ1-1): DTGVSQNPRHKITKRGQNVTFRCDPISEHNRLYWYRQTLGQGPEFLTYFQNEAQLEKSRLLSDRFSAERPKGSFSTLEIQRTEQGDSAMYLCASSLADSGTEAFFGQGTRLTVV.

This clonotype was recorded many times. DNA for the CDR3: TGTGCCTGGAGCCTCGAGAGTCGCAATCAGCCCCAGCATTTT. Amino acid sequence: CAWSLESRNQPQHF. This chain connects TRBV30 to TRBJ1-5, with unresolved D. CDR1 is GTSNPN and CDR2 is SVGIG in the germline V gene (reference sequence). V was pared by 3 bases and J by 2 bases, with 11 bases between. This CDR3 is 14 amino acids long.

This clonotype was observed a handful of times. Here the CDR3 DNA reads TGTGCAGCAGGAGGCAGCGGCTACGAGCAGTACTTC. Residues: CAAGGSGYEQYF. The rearrangement uses TRBV27 and TRBJ2-7; tentatively, D is TRBD2 (5 bases). Germline CDR1 reads MNHEY; CDR2 reads SMNVEV (reference sequence). This CDR3 region has 12 residues.

This clonotype was seen a handful of times. This chain uses TRBV20-1 with TRBJ1-1; D gene uncertain. Germline values: CDR1 DFQATT, CDR2 SNEGSKA (reference sequence). This CDR3 region has 12 residues. V lost 1 base and J lost 5, with 8 bases in between. CDR3 bases: TGCAGTGCTAGAGGGTCAGTGACTGAAGCTTTCTTT. This gives the protein CSARGSVTEAFF.

This clonotype was counted only a few times. V is TRBV18 and J is TRBJ2-7, with a possible D match to TRBD1 (6 bases). Germline V gives CDR1 KGHSH, CDR2 LQKENI. Trimming shortened V by 3 bases and J by 1 base, and 13 bases separated the two germline ends. CDR3 length equals 15 residues. For the CDR3, the DNA is TGTGCCAGCTCACCCCCTGGGGGCCAGTCCTACGAGCAGTACTTC. Translated: CASSPPGGQSYEQYF.

This clonotype was picked up a small number of times. J is TRBJ1-6 and V is TRBV12-3 or TRBV12-4; D unresolved. Trimming left V 6 bases short and J 7 bases short, with 13 bases between. The CDR3 covers 14 residues. For the CDR3, the DNA is TGTGCCAGCAGCCTAGAGATGGGGAATTCACCCCTCCACTTT. It is translated as CASSLEMGNSPLHF.

In this sample, this clonotype turned up many times. V is TRBV20-1 and J is TRBJ2-1, with 9 nucleotides matching TRBD2. From germline, CDR1 is DFQATT and CDR2 SNEGSKA (reference sequence). V lost 3 bases to trimming and J lost 3 bases; unmatched junction nucleotides: 12. This CDR3 spans 17 amino acids. CDR3 protein: CSASDSGSPQGYNEQFF. The DNA for the CDR3 is TGCAGTGCTAGTGATAGCGGGAGCCCCCAAGGCTACAATGAGCAGTTCTTC.

The chain links TRBV20-1 to TRBJ2-1; 12 bases fit TRBD2. The CDR3 covers 15 residues. Germline CDR1 and CDR2: DFQATT and SNEGSKA (reference sequence). Germline trimming cut 1 base from V and 7 bases from J; bases unmatched to any gene: 5. The CDR3 protein is CSARASGRADNEQFF. In DNA form, the CDR3 reads TGCAGTGCTAGAGCTAGCGGGAGGGCCGATAATGAGCAGTTCTTC.

The rearrangement links TRBV9 to TRBJ2-1; D unresolved. The CDR3 is 12 amino acids. V gave up 7 bases and J gave up 5 bases, with 10 bases separating them. Germline CDR1 and CDR2: SGDLS and YYNGEE. CDR3 DNA: TGTGCCAGCGACTCCGAGGACAATGAGCAGTTCTTC. Translation gives CASDSEDNEQFF. Full variable domain (missing parts from reference TRBV9 and TRBJ2-1): DSGVTQTPKHLITATGQRVTLRCSPRSGDLSVYWYQQSLDQGLQFLIQYYNGEERAKGNILERFSAQQFPDLHSELNLSSLELGDSALYFCASDSEDNEQFFGPGTRLTVL.

In this sample, this clonotype turned up a few times. V is TRBV4-1 and J is TRBJ1-2; D is ambiguous. The V end lost 0 bases, the J end lost 4 bases, and 9 bases lay between the germline ends. The CDR3 runs 14 residues. Per the germline V gene, CDR1 is MGHRA and CDR2 is YSYEKL. This chain's CDR3 is CASSQESDTYGYTF. For the CDR3, the DNA is TGCGCCAGCAGCCAAGAATCTGACACCTATGGCTACACCTTC.

This clonotype appeared many times. The chain uses TRBV28 and TRBJ2-3; D is undetermined. Trimming left V 7 bases short and J 1 base short, with 9 bases between. This CDR3 region has 13 residues. The germline gives CDR1 MDHEN, CDR2 SYDVKM. CDR3 loop: CASIESRTDTQYF. The CDR3 DNA reads as TGTGCCAGCATTGAGAGTCGCACAGATACGCAGTATTTT.

This clonotype was recorded at least ten times. This chain connects TRBV6-2 or TRBV6-3 to TRBJ2-7; D not resolved. Trimming pared 7 bases from V and 6 bases from J, leaving 10 bases between. The CDR3 has 11 residues. Germline-derived CDR1 and CDR2 are MNHEY and SVGEGT. As DNA, the CDR3 is TGTGCCAGCACTCCTAGTTCCGAGCAGTACTTC. Translated: CASTPSSEQYF.

The chain carries TRBV4-1 and TRBJ2-1; 9 bases map to TRBD1. CDR3 length equals 16 residues. The ends lost 1 base at V and 7 bases at J; junction bases unmatched: 8. Germline-derived CDR1 and CDR2 are MGHRA and YSYEKL. Here the CDR3 DNA reads TGCGCCAGCAGCCAAGCCGGGACAGGGAACGGGAATGAGCAGTTCTTC. Its translation is CASSQAGTGNGNEQFF.

This clonotype was picked up a small number of times. The chain couples TRBV4-2 to TRBJ2-3, with 10 bases fitting TRBD2. CDR3 length equals 22 residues. The germline gives CDR1 LGHNA, CDR2 YNFKEQ. V lost 1 base to trimming and J lost 0 bases; unmatched junction nucleotides: 19. Written as DNA, the CDR3 is TGTGCCAGCAGCCAAGTCACCGGGCTAGCGGGAGAGGAGGGGTCTAGCACAGATACGCAGTATTTT. It yields the protein CASSQVTGLAGEEGSSTDTQYF.

In its sample, this clonotype was seen many times. The chain links TRBV11-3 to TRBJ2-5, with 8 bases that match TRBD2. This CDR3 is 15 amino acids long. Germline loops: CDR1 SGHNT, CDR2 YENEEA. V gave up 5 bases and J gave up 1 base; unmatched junction bases: 6. This chain's CDR3 is CASSAGLGGQETQYF. CDR3 sequence (DNA): TGTGCCAGCAGCGCGGGACTAGGGGGCCAAGAGACCCAGTACTTC. Full variable domain (outside the CDR3, taken from reference TRBV11-3 and TRBJ2-5): EAGVVQSPRYKIIEKKQPVAFWCNPISGHNTLYWYLQNLGQGPELLIRYENEEAVDDSQLPKDRFSAERLKGVDSTLKIQPAELGDSAVYLCASSAGLGGQETQYFGPGTRLLVL.

The gene calls are TRBV9 and TRBJ1-2; possible D gene TRBD1, 6 bases. Germline V gene lookup returns CDR1 SGDLS and CDR2 YYNGEE. The CDR3 loop spans 19 amino acids. The V gene lost 4 bases and the J gene lost 6 bases, with 31 bases spanning the gap. The CDR3 loop reads CASSPRDAITNRGYDGYTF. The CDR3 DNA sequence: TGTGCCAGCAGCCCCCGCGACGCCATAACCAATAGGGGGTACGATGGCTACACCTTC.

This clonotype was seen repeatedly, ten times or more. The V gene is TRBV7-8, the J gene TRBJ2-7, with a possible D match to TRBD2 (6 bases). This CDR3 is built from 20 residues. Germline V gene lookup returns CDR1 SGHVS and CDR2 FQNEAQ. Trimming removed 0 bases from V and 3 bases from J, with 27 bases in between. CDR3 bases: TGTGCCAGCAGCTTAGCGTTTGGCGGGAAGGCAACACTGGGGGGCTACGAGCAGTACTTC. Its translation: CASSLAFGGKATLGGYEQYF.

The chain recombines TRBV25-1 with TRBJ2-7; unclear D gene. This CDR3 comprises 14 residues. Germline V gene data show CDR1 as MGHDK and CDR2 as SYGVNS. Deletions cut 5 bases from V and 1 base from J, with 12 bases between. CDR3 DNA: TGTGCCAGCAGTCCTCCAGCGTTTTCCTACGAGCAGTACTTC. Translated, it gives CASSPPAFSYEQYF.

There are many counts of this clonotype. The rearrangement joins TRBV3-1 to TRBJ2-7; D is unresolved. The CDR3 is 11 residues long. Germline CDR1 is LGHDT and CDR2 is YNNKEL (reference sequence). V lost 6 bases and J lost 0, with 3 bases in between. CDR3 nucleotide sequence: TGTGCCAGCAGTCACTCCTACGAGCAGTACTTC. It specifies CASSHSYEQYF.

The table lists this clonotype with a few counts. The chain combines TRBV4-3 with TRBJ2-1; a possible D gene is TRBD2 (5 bases). CDR3 size: 16 residues. The germline gives CDR1 LGHNA, CDR2 YSLEER. V was cut by 3 bases and J by 0 bases, with 12 bases left in between. Written as DNA, the CDR3 is TGCGCCAGCAGCCAGACAAGCGGAGGCTCCTACAATGAGCAGTTCTTC. Protein product: CASSQTSGGSYNEQFF.